A single sample is the source of the 8 T cell receptor beta chains below, sequenced in a study of blood T cell repertoires in COVID-19. TCRdb's copy holds only in-frame clones and misses some; the assay was immunoSEQ multiplex PCR. This table has approximately 50,000 clones, 79% appearing once. Input material: peripheral blood. The origin of the receptors is a man aged 65 to 85 with acute or convalescent COVID-19.

The V gene is TRBV5-4, the J gene TRBJ2-1, with TRBD1 identical over 7 bases. The V and J ends lost 4 bases and 3 bases, in that order; junction bases with no gene match: 4. The CDR3 is 14 residues long. Germline assignment: CDR1 SGHNT and CDR2 YYREEE (reference sequence). This CDR3 is CASSRAGGYNEQFF. The CDR3 DNA reads as TGTGCCAGCAGCAGGGCAGGGGGCTACAATGAGCAGTTCTTC.

The rearrangement uses TRBV5-1 and TRBJ2-7, with 7 bases aligning to TRBD1. Per the germline V gene, CDR1 is SGHRS and CDR2 is YFSETQ. This CDR3 is built from 15 residues. V dropped 5 bases and J dropped 2; count of bases not matched to a gene: 10. CDR3 residues: CASRWNRDRTYEQYF. CDR3 DNA sequence: TGCGCCAGCAGATGGAACCGGGACAGAACCTACGAGCAGTACTTC. Full variable domain (remainder filled in from reference TRBV5-1 and TRBJ2-7): KAGVTQTPRYLIKTRGQQVTLSCSPISGHRSVSWYQQTPGQGLQFLFEYFSETQRNKGNFPGRFSGRQFSNSRSEMNVSTLELGDSALYLCASRWNRDRTYEQYFGPGTRLTVT.

V usage is TRBV7-6 and J usage is TRBJ1-4; 7 nucleotides align to TRBD1. Unmatched junction bases numbered 9, after V lost 8 bases and J lost 6 bases. This CDR3 contains 14 residues. Germline lookup yields CDR1 SGHVS and CDR2 FNYEAQ. This chain's CDR3 is CASGKTGWDEKLFF. CDR3 nucleotides: TGTGCCAGCGGGAAGACAGGGTGGGATGAAAAACTGTTTTTT.

The chain has TRBV7-6 and TRBJ2-7; 13 nucleotides align to TRBD2. The CDR3 sequence is 15 residues long. V lost 4 bases, J lost 6 bases, and 6 bases stayed unmatched. The germline gives CDR1 SGHVS, CDR2 FNYEAQ. CDR3 protein: CASSSWTSGSSEQYF. The CDR3 nucleotides read TGTGCCAGCAGCTCCTGGACTAGCGGGAGTTCCGAGCAGTACTTC.

The chain employs TRBV6-5 and TRBJ1-3; D is possibly TRBD1 (5 bases). There are 16 residues in the CDR3. V lost 2 bases, J lost 0 bases, and 11 bases lay in between. Looked up from germline, CDR1 is MNHEY and CDR2 is SVGAGI. The chain's CDR3 is CASSYRGGRSGNTIYF. The CDR3 DNA reads as TGTGCCAGCAGTTACCGGGGGGGTCGCTCTGGAAACACCATATATTTT.

This clone was counted between two and nine times. The chain joins TRBV6-5 to TRBJ1-6; D possibly corresponds to TRBD1 (5 bases). V gave up 9 bases and J gave up 7 bases, with 16 bases separating them. This CDR3 contains 14 residues. Germline-derived CDR1 and CDR2 are MNHEY and SVGAGI. The CDR3 reads CASRGTGLNSPLHF. The CDR3 bases are TGTGCCAGTAGGGGCACAGGCCTAAATTCACCCCTCCACTTT.

This chain links TRBV29-1 with TRBJ1-1; 7 bases fit TRBD1. The V segment lost 4 bases and the J segment 4 bases; nucleotides outside the gene matches: 6. Germline CDR1 reads SQVTM; CDR2 reads ANQGSEA. The CDR3 loop spans 13 amino acids. The CDR3 here is CSVVDRPGTEAFF. The CDR3 region has the DNA TGCAGCGTTGTGGACAGGCCCGGCACTGAAGCTTTCTTT.

The chain employs TRBV5-5 and TRBJ1-5, with unresolved D. Trimming stripped 1 base from V and 7 bases from J, with 12 bases between. Germline loops: CDR1 SGHKS, CDR2 YYEKEE (reference sequence). The length of the CDR3 is 14 residues. In DNA form, the CDR3 reads TGTGCCAGCAGCTTGCAACTGGAGGGCCAGCCCCAGCATTTT. This codes for CASSLQLEGQPQHF.